The TCR beta chain described here comes from a study of T cell responses to AZD1222 COVID-19 vaccine. Doses given second, at about 4 or about 12 weeks, were pooled. The CDR3 runs 18 residues. Trimming took off 4 bases at V and 2 bases at J, with 22 bases between the two ends. Repertoires were generated with immunoSEQ multiplex PCR, while TCRdb's copy carries only in-frame clones and drops some. The sample lists about 84,000 clones; around 84% were seen once. Overall study results and limits: Possibly, clonal diversity was underestimated; donors were largely white British and included more females. Recipients of two AZD1222 doses showed rising Spike-specific TCR breadth and depth. Just five to seven people given AZD1222 tested seropositive at baseline.

Points on this clone: Its antigen is still unknown.

The genes are TRBV5-3 and TRBJ2-1; D possibly uses TRBD1 or TRBD2 (7 bases each). TRBV5-3 is flagged as an ORF with uncertain function. The material was peripheral blood, obtained 28 days after the second AZD1222 dose. This TCR was sampled from an adult who received the AZD1222 COVID-19 vaccine. The DNA of the CDR3 is TGTGCCAGAAGCGCTACCATCCCCAGGGGGGGAGCCTACAATGAGCAGTTCTTC. It codes for CARSATIPRGGAYNEQFF.